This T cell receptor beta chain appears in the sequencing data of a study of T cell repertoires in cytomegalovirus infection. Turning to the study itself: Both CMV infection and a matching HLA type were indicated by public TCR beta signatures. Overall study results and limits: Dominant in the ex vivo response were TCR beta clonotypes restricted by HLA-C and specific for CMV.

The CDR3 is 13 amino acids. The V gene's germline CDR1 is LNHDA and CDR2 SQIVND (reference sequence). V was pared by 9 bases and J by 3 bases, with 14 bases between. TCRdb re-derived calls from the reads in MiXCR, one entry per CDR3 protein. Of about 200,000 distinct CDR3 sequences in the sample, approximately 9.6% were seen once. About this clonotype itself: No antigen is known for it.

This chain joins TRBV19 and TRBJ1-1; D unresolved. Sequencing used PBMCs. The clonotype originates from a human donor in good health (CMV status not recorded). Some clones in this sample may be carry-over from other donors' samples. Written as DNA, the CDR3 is TGTGCCAGCTACAGTATATGGGACACTGAAGCTTTCTTT. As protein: CASYSIWDTEAFF. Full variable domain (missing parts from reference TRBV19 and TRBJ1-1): DGGITQSPKYLFRKEGQNVTLSCEQNLNHDAMYWYRQDPGQGLRLIYYSQIVNDFQKGDIAEGYSVSREKKESFPLTVTSAQKNPTAFYLCASYSIWDTEAFFGQGTRLTVV.